This entry describes one T cell receptor beta chain. Enrolled through a virtual design, the participants were between roughly 18 and 100 years of age and came from some 25 US areas. Either two negative PCRs, clearance, or symptom resolution qualified Cohort 3 donors as recovered. The record originates from a study of blood T cell repertoires in COVID-19. Trimming removed 2 bases at V and 3 bases at J, with 13 bases between. The CDR3 has 15 residues. The germline V gene has CDR1 MNHEY and CDR2 SVGAGI. Profiled with immunoSEQ multiplex PCR; TCRdb holds only in-frame clones, not every one. The top ten clones hold around 18% of a sample with roughly 180,000 clones, about four fifths of them seen once.

Sequences were obtained from PBMCs or T cells enriched from blood (not recorded which). The clonotype comes from a man aged 55 to 70 who had recovered from COVID-19. The chain joins TRBV6-5 to TRBJ1-2, with D uncertain. The CDR3 nucleotides are TGTGCCAGCAGTTACATCCGGGGTAACTACTATGGCTACACCTTC. Translating gives CASSYIRGNYYGYTF.